This T cell receptor (beta chain) was obtained from a study of cytomegalovirus exposure and HLA in healthy donors. The study ran its PCR with 60 Vbeta and 13 Jbeta primers. Libraries were prepared by immunoSEQ multiplex PCR; TCRdb keeps only in-frame clonotypes and omits some of them. This sample has approximately 160,000 clones; more than 65% occur once, and the top ten carry around 1.5%. The sample was PBMCs. The receptor was derived from a male donor in good health and CMV-seronegative.

CDR3 sequence (DNA): TGCGCCAGCAGCCAAAGGTGGAGGGGGCTAGCGGGGGGAGAGCCCTACGAGCAGTACTTC. Its translation: CASSQRWRGLAGGEPYEQYF. The gene calls are TRBV4-3 and TRBJ2-7, with 11 nucleotides matching TRBD2. Germline CDR1 and CDR2: LGHNA and YSLEER. This CDR3 is built from 20 residues. J gave up 2 bases and V 2 bases, and 17 bases lay outside the gene matches.